The clone carrying this TCR beta chain showed up just once. Sequenced by immunoSEQ multiplex PCR; TCRdb stores in-frame clones only, minus some. This table has tens of thousands of clones, less than 90% appearing once. Deletions cut 3 bases from V and 0 bases from J, with 9 bases between. Germline-derived CDR1 and CDR2 are KGHSH and LQKENI. The CDR3 runs 14 residues. This specimen comes from a study of blood T cell repertoires in COVID-19. Study as a whole: The United States, Italy and Spain were the sources of the acute and convalescent COVID-19 samples.

Specimen: peripheral blood. The gene calls are TRBV18 and TRBJ2-7, with a weak D call TRBD1 (5 bases). The TCR sequence derives from a woman in her 70s with active COVID-19. The CDR3 coding sequence is TGTGCCAGCTCACCCTCCGACAGCTCCTACGAGCAGTACTTC. Translation gives CASSPSDSSYEQYF.